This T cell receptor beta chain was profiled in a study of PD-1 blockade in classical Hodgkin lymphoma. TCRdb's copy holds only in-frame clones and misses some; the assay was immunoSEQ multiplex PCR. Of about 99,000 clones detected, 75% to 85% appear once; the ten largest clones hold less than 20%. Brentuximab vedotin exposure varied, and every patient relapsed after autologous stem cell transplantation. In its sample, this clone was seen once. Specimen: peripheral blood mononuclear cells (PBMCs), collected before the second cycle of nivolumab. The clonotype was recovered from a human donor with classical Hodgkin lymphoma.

CDR3 bases: TGTGCCACCAGCGGAAACAGGGGGCTTGGCAATCAGCCCCAGCATTTT. This translates into CATSGNRGLGNQPQHF. This chain uses TRBV15 with TRBJ1-5; 9 nucleotides agree with TRBD1. Trimming removed 5 bases from V and 2 bases from J; junction bases left unmatched: 7. Germline V lookup: CDR1 LNHNV, CDR2 YYDKDF (reference sequence). The CDR3 loop spans 16 amino acids.